This T cell receptor (beta chain) stems from a study of blood T cell repertoires in COVID-19. This CDR3 comprises 13 residues. J lost 6 bases, V lost 6 bases, and 5 bases had no gene match. The table came from immunoSEQ multiplex PCR; TCRdb's copy has only in-frame clones and leaves some out. The sample shows fewer than 400,000 clones, 75% to 90% of them seen only once. The sequence was collected from a woman in her 30s who had been exposed to COVID-19. The source material was PBMCs or T cells enriched from blood (not recorded which). This sequence joins TRBV12-3 or TRBV12-4 and TRBJ2-1; 7 positions match TRBD1. The CDR3 loop is CASREGQFNEQFF. The CDR3 DNA is TGTGCCAGCAGAGAGGGACAGTTCAATGAGCAGTTCTTC.